The 5 T cell receptor beta chains given below trace back to one sample, sequenced in a study of blood T cell repertoires in COVID-19. The method was immunoSEQ multiplex PCR; TCRdb's version includes in-frame clones alone and lacks a portion of them. This table holds 300,000 or so clones, around 87% found once. Material: peripheral blood. The receptor source for this set is a woman in her forties or fifties who had recovered from COVID-19.

This clone was seen only a few times. The chain combines TRBV18 with TRBJ1-1, with 7 bases matching TRBD1. Germline V gene data show CDR1 as KGHSH and CDR2 as LQKENI. V shed 6 bases, J shed 4 bases, and the junction held 14 bases outside the gene matches. CDR3 size: 16 residues. CDR3 bases: TGTGCCAGCTCCGAACAACAGGGGACCTCCTCCACTGAAGCTTTCTTT. Encoded protein: CASSEQQGTSSTEAFF. The full variable domain, with the rest looked up from reference TRBV18 and TRBJ1-1, is NAGVMQNPRHLVRRRGQEARLRCSPMKGHSHVYWYRQLPEEGLKFMVYLQKENIIDESGMPKERFSAEFPKEGPSILRIQQVVRGDSAAYFCASSEQQGTSSTEAFFGQGTRLTVV.

CDR3 nucleotide sequence: TGTGCCAGCAGCTTAGTTCCGGGGGGTCAGGTCTATGGCTACACCTTC. Translation: CASSLVPGGQVYGYTF. The chain carries TRBV7-6 and TRBJ1-2; possible D gene TRBD1, 5 bases. The CDR3 has 16 residues. Per the germline V gene, CDR1 is SGHVS and CDR2 is FNYEAQ. Trimming left V 1 base short and J 4 bases short, with 16 bases between.

This clone was detected once. The chain combines TRBV7-2 with TRBJ1-4; the D gene is possibly TRBD1 (6 bases). This CDR3 is 13 amino acids long. CDR1 SGHTA and CDR2 FQGNSA come from the germline V gene. Trimming took 1 base from V and 9 from J, leaving 9 bases between them. The CDR3 here is CASSLEGVKKLFF. The CDR3, as DNA: TGTGCCAGCAGCTTAGAGGGGGTAAAAAAACTGTTTTTT.

The chain joins TRBV29-1 to TRBJ1-2; 9 positions agree with TRBD1. J was trimmed by 4 bases and V by 6 bases; bases with no gene match: 6. There are 13 residues in the CDR3. Germline lookup yields CDR1 SQVTM and CDR2 ANQGSEA. The CDR3 DNA is TGCAGCGTCGGACAGGGGTTAGGCTATGGCTACACCTTC. It specifies CSVGQGLGYGYTF.

Turning to this clone: Other nucleotide sequences in the sample specify the same CDR3. The rearrangement uses TRBV19 and TRBJ1-1; no reliable D call. Germline V gene data show CDR1 as LNHDA and CDR2 as SQIVND (reference sequence). Trimming removed 3 bases at V and 2 bases at J, with 10 bases between. CDR3 size: 14 residues. The CDR3 region is CASSIGSANTEAFF. CDR3 DNA sequence: TGTGCCAGTAGTATCGGGTCAGCAAACACTGAAGCTTTCTTT. Supplemented by reference TRBV19 and TRBJ1-1, the full variable domain reads DGGITQSPKYLFRKEGQNVTLSCEQNLNHDAMYWYRQDPGQGLRLIYYSQIVNDFQKGDIAEGYSVSREKKESFPLTVTSAQKNPTAFYLCASSIGSANTEAFFGQGTRLTVV.